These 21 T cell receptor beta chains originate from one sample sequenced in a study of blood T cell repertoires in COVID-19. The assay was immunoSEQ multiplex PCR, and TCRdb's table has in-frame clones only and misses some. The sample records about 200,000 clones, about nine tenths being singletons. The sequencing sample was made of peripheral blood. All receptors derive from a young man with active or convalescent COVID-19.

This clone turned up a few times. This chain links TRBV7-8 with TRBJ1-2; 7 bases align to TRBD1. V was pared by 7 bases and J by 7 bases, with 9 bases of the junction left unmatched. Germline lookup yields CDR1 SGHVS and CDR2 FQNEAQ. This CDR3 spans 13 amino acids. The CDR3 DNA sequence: TGTGCCAGCAACGAAGGGGGCGTGTTTGGCTACACCTTC. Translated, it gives CASNEGGVFGYTF.

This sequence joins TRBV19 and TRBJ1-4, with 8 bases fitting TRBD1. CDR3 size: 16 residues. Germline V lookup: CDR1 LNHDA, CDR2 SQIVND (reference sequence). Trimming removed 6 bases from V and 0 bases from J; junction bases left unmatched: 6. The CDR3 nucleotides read TGTGCCAGTAGCGGACTACAGGGGGCAACTAATGAAAAACTGTTTTTT. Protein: CASSGLQGATNEKLFF. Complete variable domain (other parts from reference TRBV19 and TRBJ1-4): DGGITQSPKYLFRKEGQNVTLSCEQNLNHDAMYWYRQDPGQGLRLIYYSQIVNDFQKGDIAEGYSVSREKKESFPLTVTSAQKNPTAFYLCASSGLQGATNEKLFFGSGTQLSVL.

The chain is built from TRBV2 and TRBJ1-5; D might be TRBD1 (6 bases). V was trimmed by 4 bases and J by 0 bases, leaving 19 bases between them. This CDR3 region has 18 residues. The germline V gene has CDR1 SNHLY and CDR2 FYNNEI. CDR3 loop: CASSGGRDKFHSNQPQHF. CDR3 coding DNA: TGTGCCAGCAGTGGGGGTAGGGACAAATTTCATAGCAATCAGCCCCAGCATTTT.

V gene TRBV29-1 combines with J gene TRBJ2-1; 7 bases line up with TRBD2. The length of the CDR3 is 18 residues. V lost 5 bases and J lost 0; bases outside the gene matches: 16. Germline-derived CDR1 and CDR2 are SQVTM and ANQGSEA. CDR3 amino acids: CSVIASGKLLSSYNEQFF. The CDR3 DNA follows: TGCAGCGTTATCGCTAGCGGAAAACTTCTGAGCTCCTACAATGAGCAGTTCTTC.

For the CDR3, the DNA is TGCAGCGTTTATCGGGGGAGCCAAGAGACCCAGTACTTC. It translates to CSVYRGSQETQYF. The rearrangement joins TRBV29-1 to TRBJ2-5; the D gene is possibly TRBD2 (6 bases). CDR1 and CDR2 (germline): SQVTM, ANQGSEA. This CDR3 spans 13 amino acids. Trimming took off 5 bases at V and 1 base at J, with 11 bases between the two ends. Using reference TRBV29-1 and TRBJ2-5 for the parts outside the CDR3, the full variable domain is SAVISQKPSRDICQRGTSLTIQCQVDSQVTMMFWYRQQPGQSLTLIATANQGSEATYESGFVIDKFPISRPNLTFSTLTVSNMSPEDSSIYLCSVYRGSQETQYFGPGTRLLVL.

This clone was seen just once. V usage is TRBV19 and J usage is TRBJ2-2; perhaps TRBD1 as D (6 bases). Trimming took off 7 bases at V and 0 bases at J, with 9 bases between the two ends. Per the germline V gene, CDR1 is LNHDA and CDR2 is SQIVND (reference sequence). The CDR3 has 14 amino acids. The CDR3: CASMGHSNTGELFF. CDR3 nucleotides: TGTGCCAGTATGGGACACTCGAACACCGGGGAGCTGTTTTTT.

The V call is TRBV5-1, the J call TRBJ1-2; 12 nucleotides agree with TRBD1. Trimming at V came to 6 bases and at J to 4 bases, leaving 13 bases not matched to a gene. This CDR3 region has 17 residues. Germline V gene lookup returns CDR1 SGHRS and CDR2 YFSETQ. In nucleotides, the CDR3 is TGCGCCAGCACCAAGATCGGGACAGGGGGCGCCGGCTATGGCTACACCTTC. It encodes CASTKIGTGGAGYGYTF.

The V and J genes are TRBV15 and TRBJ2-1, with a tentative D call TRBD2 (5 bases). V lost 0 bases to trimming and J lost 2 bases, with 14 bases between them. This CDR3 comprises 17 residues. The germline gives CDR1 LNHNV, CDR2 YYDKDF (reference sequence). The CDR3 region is CATSRDRVGGPYNEQFF. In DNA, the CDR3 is TGTGCCACCAGCAGAGATAGGGTAGGCGGGCCCTACAATGAGCAGTTCTTC.

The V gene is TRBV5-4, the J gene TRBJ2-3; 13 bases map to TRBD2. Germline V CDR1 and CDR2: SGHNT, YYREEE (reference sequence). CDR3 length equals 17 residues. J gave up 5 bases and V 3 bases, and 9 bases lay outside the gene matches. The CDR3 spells CASSSKGGLAGQDTQYF. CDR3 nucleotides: TGTGCCAGCAGCTCAAAAGGGGGACTAGCGGGGCAAGATACGCAGTATTTT.

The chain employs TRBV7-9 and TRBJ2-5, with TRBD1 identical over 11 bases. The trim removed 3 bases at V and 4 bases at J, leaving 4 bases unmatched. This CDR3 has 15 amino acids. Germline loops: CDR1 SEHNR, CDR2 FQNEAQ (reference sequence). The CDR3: CASSFGQGALETQYF. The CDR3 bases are TGTGCCAGCAGCTTCGGACAGGGGGCGCTAGAGACCCAGTACTTC.

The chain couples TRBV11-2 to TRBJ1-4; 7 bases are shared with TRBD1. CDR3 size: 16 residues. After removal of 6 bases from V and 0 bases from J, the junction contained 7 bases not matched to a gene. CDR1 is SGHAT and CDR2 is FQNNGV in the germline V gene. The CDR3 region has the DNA TGTGCCAGCAGTTTGACAGGGTTTGCAACTAATGAAAAACTGTTTTTT. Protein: CASSLTGFATNEKLFF.

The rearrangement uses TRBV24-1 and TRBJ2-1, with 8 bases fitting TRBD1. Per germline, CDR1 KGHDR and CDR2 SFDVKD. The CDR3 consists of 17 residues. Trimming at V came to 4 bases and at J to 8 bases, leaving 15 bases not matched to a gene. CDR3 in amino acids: CATSDSRTGSGKDEQFF. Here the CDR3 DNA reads TGTGCCACCAGTGACTCAAGGACAGGGTCAGGTAAGGATGAGCAGTTCTTC.

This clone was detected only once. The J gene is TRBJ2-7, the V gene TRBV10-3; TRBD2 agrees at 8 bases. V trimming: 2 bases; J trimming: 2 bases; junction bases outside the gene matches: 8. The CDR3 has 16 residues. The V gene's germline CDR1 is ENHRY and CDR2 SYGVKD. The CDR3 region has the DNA TGTGCCATCAGTGAGGTCCCGGGACTAGGACCCTACGAGCAGTACTTC. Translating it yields CAISEVPGLGPYEQYF.

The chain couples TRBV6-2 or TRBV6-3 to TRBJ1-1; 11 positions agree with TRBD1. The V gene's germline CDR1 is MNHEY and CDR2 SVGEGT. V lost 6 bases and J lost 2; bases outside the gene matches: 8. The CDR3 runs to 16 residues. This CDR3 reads CASSTPGQGVNTEAFF. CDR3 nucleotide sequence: TGTGCCAGCAGCACACCGGGACAGGGGGTTAACACTGAAGCTTTCTTT.

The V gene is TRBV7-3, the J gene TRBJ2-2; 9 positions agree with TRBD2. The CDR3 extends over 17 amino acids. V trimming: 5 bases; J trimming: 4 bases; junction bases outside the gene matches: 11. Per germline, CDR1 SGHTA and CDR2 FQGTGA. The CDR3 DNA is TGTGCCAGCAGCCCATCGGGCCTAGCGGGGAGCACCGGGGAGCTGTTTTTT. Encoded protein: CASSPSGLAGSTGELFF.

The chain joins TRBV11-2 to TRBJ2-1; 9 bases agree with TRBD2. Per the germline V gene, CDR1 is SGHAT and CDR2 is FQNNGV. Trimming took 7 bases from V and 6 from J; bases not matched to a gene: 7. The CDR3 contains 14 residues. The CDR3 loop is CASTVAGVGNEQFF. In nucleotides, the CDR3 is TGTGCCAGCACCGTAGCGGGAGTAGGCAATGAGCAGTTCTTC. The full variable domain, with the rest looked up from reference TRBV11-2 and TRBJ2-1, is EAGVAQSPRYKIIEKRQSVAFWCNPISGHATLYWYQQILGQGPKLLIQFQNNGVVDDSQLPKDRFSAERLKGVDSTLKIQPAKLEDSAVYLCASTVAGVGNEQFFGPGTRLTVL.

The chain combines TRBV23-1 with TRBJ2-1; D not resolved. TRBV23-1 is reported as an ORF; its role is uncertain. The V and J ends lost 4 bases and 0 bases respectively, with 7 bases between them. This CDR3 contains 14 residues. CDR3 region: CASSLESSYNEQFF. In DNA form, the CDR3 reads TGCGCCAGCAGTCTCGAGAGCTCCTACAATGAGCAGTTCTTC.

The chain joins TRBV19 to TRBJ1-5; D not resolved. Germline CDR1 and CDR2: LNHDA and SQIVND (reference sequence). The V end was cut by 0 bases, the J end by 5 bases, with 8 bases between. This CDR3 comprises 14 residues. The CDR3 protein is CASSIDEFDQPQHF. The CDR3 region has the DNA TGTGCCAGTAGTATAGATGAGTTTGATCAGCCCCAGCATTTT.

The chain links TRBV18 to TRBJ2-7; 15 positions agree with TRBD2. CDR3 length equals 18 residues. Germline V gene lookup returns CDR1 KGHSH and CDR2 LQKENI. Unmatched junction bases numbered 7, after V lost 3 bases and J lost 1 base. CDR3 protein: CASSPPSGLAGGSYEQYF. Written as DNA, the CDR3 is TGTGCCAGCTCACCCCCTTCGGGACTAGCGGGAGGTTCCTACGAGCAGTACTTC.

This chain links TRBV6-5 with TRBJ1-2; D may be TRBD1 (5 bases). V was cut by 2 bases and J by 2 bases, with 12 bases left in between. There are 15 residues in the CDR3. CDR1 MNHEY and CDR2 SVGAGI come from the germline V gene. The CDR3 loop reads CASSYPTDRNYGYTF. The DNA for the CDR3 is TGTGCCAGCAGTTACCCGACAGATAGAAACTATGGCTACACCTTC.

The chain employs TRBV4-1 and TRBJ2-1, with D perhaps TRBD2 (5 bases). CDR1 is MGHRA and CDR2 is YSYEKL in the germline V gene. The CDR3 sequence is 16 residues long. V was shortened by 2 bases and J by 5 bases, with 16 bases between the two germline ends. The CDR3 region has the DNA TGCGCCAGCAGCCAACCTCGTGCTAGCCCGAACAATGAGCAGTTCTTC. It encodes CASSQPRASPNNEQFF.